This T cell receptor beta chain comes out of a study of naive and memory T cell subsets. From germline, CDR1 is SEHNR and CDR2 FQNEAQ (reference sequence). The CDR3 length is 17 residues. Of note for this clonotype: A junction boundary mismatches the germline segment, possibly from a read error.

Two oligonucleotides, mixed equimolar, formed the beta constant-region primer covering TRBC1 and TRBC2. Ligation attached a single-stranded oligonucleotide with a 12-nucleotide UMI and the SP2 primer to the cDNA 3' end. TCRdb reanalysed the UMI-ligation and nested PCR reads using MiXCR and keeps one entry per CDR3 protein. The sample lists 130,000 to 150,000 distinct CDR3 sequences; approximately 15% were seen once. The chain links TRBV7-9 to TRBJ2-1; 13 bases fit TRBD2. The origin of this receptor is a human donor in good health. Sequencing was performed on naive CD4+ T cells from blood. CDR3: CASSLGGIRGLAGSTIF. The CDR3 region has the DNA TGTGCCAGCAGCTTAGGTGGAATTCGGGGACTAGCGGGGAGCACAATCTTC. The full variable domain, its missing parts supplied by reference TRBV7-9 and TRBJ2-1, is DTGVSQNPRHKITKRGQNVTFRCDPISEHNRLYWYRQTLGQGPEFLTYFQNEAQLEKSRLLSDRFSAERPKGSFSTLEIQRTEQGDSAMYLCASSLGGIRGLAGSTIFGPGTRLTVL.